The 8 T cell receptor beta chains in this list originate from one sample, sequenced in a study of cytomegalovirus exposure and HLA in healthy donors. PCR used 60 Vbeta primers and 13 Jbeta primers. Sequencing was performed with immunoSEQ multiplex PCR; in TCRdb, only in-frame clones are kept and a portion is missing. The repertoire holds some 130,000 clones, with around 70% as singletons. Sequenced material: PBMCs. These TCRs come from a man aged 25 to 40 in good health and CMV-seropositive.

This clone appeared once. This rearrangement joins TRBV2 to TRBJ2-7, with a weak D call TRBD1 (5 bases). V gave up 3 bases and J gave up 3 bases, with 9 bases separating them. This CDR3 has 13 amino acids. From germline, CDR1 is SNHLY and CDR2 FYNNEI. Written as DNA, the CDR3 is TGTGCCAGCAGTGAGCAGGGCAACTACGAGCAGTACTTC. Its translation is CASSEQGNYEQYF.

This clone is a singleton in its sample. The chain has TRBV5-1 and TRBJ1-2, with 8 nucleotides matching TRBD1. V lost 4 bases and J lost 6; bases outside the gene matches: 8. The CDR3 length is 14 residues. Germline assignment: CDR1 SGHRS and CDR2 YFSETQ. CDR3 coding DNA: TGCGCCAGCAGCAGAACTCAGGACAGGGATGGCTACACCTTC. Encoded protein: CASSRTQDRDGYTF.

The genes are TRBV4-3 and TRBJ2-2, with 11 bases aligning to TRBD1. The junction had 5 bases not matched to a gene; V was cut back by 8 bases and J by 3 bases. Germline CDR1 and CDR2: LGHNA and YSLEER. The CDR3 sequence is 15 residues long. Here the CDR3 reads CASRRDRGDTGELFF. The CDR3 nucleotides read TGCGCCAGCCGCCGGGACAGGGGGGACACCGGGGAGCTGTTTTTT.

This rearrangement joins TRBV5-1 to TRBJ2-7, with TRBD2 as a possible D gene (5 bases). V lost 2 bases and J lost 3, with 15 bases in between. This CDR3 contains 15 residues. CDR1 and CDR2 (germline): SGHRS, YFSETQ. This CDR3 is CASSFEGPPYYEQYF. CDR3 sequence (DNA): TGCGCCAGCAGCTTTGAGGGCCCACCCTACTACGAGCAGTACTTC.

The J gene is TRBJ1-4, the V gene TRBV4-1; 7 nucleotides line up with TRBD1. Per germline, CDR1 MGHRA and CDR2 YSYEKL. The CDR3 has 16 residues. V gave up 1 base and J gave up 7 bases; unmatched junction bases: 9. CDR3 region: CASSQGPKQGLEKLFF. DNA for the CDR3: TGCGCCAGCAGCCAAGGGCCTAAACAGGGGCTTGAAAAACTGTTTTTT.

This clone was seen only a few times. This chain links TRBV7-9 with TRBJ2-5; D is possibly TRBD1 (6 bases). This CDR3 contains 14 residues. V lost 1 base, J lost 4 bases, and 10 bases lay in between. Germline assignment: CDR1 SEHNR and CDR2 FQNEAQ (reference sequence). Written as DNA, the CDR3 is TGTGCCAGCAGCTTAGACGGGACACCAGAGACCCAGTACTTC. Protein sequence: CASSLDGTPETQYF.

J is TRBJ2-1 and V is TRBV15; 9 bases are shared with TRBD2. CDR1 LNHNV and CDR2 YYDKDF come from the germline V gene (reference sequence). Trimming removed 0 bases from V and 4 bases from J; junction bases left unmatched: 10. This CDR3 is built from 18 residues. CDR3 amino acids: CATSRDSLSGRFYNEQFF. CDR3 in DNA: TGTGCCACCAGCAGAGATTCATTGAGCGGGAGGTTTTACAATGAGCAGTTCTTC.

V gene TRBV7-9 combines with J gene TRBJ2-1; 10 bases line up with TRBD2. Germline V gene data show CDR1 as SEHNR and CDR2 as FQNEAQ (reference sequence). CDR3 size: 16 residues. V lost 5 bases and J lost 7; bases outside the gene matches: 11. The CDR3 DNA is TGTGCCAGCAGCCCCTCTAGCGGGAGAGCTATGAATGAGCAGTTCTTC. Translated, it gives CASSPSSGRAMNEQFF. The full variable domain, with the rest looked up from reference TRBV7-9 and TRBJ2-1, is DTGVSQNPRHKITKRGQNVTFRCDPISEHNRLYWYRQTLGQGPEFLTYFQNEAQLEKSRLLSDRFSAERPKGSFSTLEIQRTEQGDSAMYLCASSPSSGRAMNEQFFGPGTRLTVL.